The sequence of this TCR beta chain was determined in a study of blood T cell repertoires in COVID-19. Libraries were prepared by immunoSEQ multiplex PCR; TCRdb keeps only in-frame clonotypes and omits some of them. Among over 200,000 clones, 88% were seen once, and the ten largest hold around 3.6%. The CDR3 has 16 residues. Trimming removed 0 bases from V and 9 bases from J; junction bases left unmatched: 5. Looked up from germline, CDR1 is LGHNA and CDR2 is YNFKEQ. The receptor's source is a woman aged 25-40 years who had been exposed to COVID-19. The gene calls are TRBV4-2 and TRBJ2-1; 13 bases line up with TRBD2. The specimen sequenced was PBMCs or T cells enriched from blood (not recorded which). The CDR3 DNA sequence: TGTGCCAGCAGCCAAGAAGGACTAGCGGGAGATGGTGAGCAGTTCTTC. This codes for CASSQEGLAGDGEQFF.